The 12 T cell receptor beta chains listed next were all sequenced from one sample in a study of cytomegalovirus exposure and HLA in healthy donors. The PCR contained 60 Vbeta and 13 Jbeta primers. Method: immunoSEQ multiplex PCR; TCRdb's copy keeps in-frame clones and lacks some. Among roughly 98,000 clones listed, roughly 79% were seen once. Material for sequencing was PBMCs. These receptors all come from a man in his forties in good health and CMV-seronegative.

A single count supports this clone. The chain links TRBV2 to TRBJ2-2; D unclear. The CDR3 has 13 residues. V lost 6 bases to trimming and J lost 1 base, with 6 bases between them. Germline V gene data show CDR1 as SNHLY and CDR2 as FYNNEI. CDR3 in amino acids: CASSVLNTGELFF. The CDR3 DNA sequence: TGTGCCAGCAGCGTCCTGAACACCGGGGAGCTGTTTTTT.

This clone was seen a few times. The rearrangement uses TRBV5-5 and TRBJ2-2; 8 bases map to TRBD1. The CDR3 runs to 13 residues. Germline V gives CDR1 SGHKS, CDR2 YYEKEE (reference sequence). The ends lost 7 bases at V and 1 base at J; junction bases unmatched: 0. The CDR3 nucleotides are TGTGCCAGCGGGACAGGGAACACCGGGGAGCTGTTTTTT. Its protein product is CASGTGNTGELFF.

The chain employs TRBV5-1 and TRBJ2-1; TRBD2 aligns across 10 bases. This CDR3 is built from 14 residues. V lost 6 bases to trimming and J lost 13 bases; unmatched junction nucleotides: 13. CDR1 is SGHRS and CDR2 is YFSETQ in the germline V gene. The CDR3: CASTIQTSGPTQFF. CDR3 DNA sequence: TGCGCCAGCACCATTCAGACTAGCGGGCCGACCCAGTTCTTC.

The chain carries TRBV4-2 and TRBJ2-3; 9 bases map to TRBD1. CDR1 is LGHNA and CDR2 is YNFKEQ in the germline V gene. This CDR3 has 18 amino acids. The V and J ends lost 4 bases and 5 bases, in that order; junction bases with no gene match: 16. The CDR3 is CASSPRPGTGPGGDTQYF. In DNA form, the CDR3 reads TGTGCCAGCAGCCCCCGTCCCGGGACAGGGCCGGGGGGAGATACGCAGTATTTT.

J is TRBJ2-7 and V is TRBV4-3, with D possibly matching TRBD1 (6 bases). V lost 3 bases and J lost 1, with 7 bases in between. CDR3 size: 13 residues. Germline CDR1 LGHNA, CDR2 YSLEER. The CDR3: CASSHGTSYEQYF. The CDR3 DNA is TGCGCCAGCAGCCATGGGACATCCTACGAGCAGTACTTC.

This rearrangement joins TRBV30 to TRBJ1-1; D is possibly TRBD1 (5 bases). Germline loops: CDR1 GTSNPN, CDR2 SVGIG (reference sequence). Trimming removed 4 bases from V and 7 bases from J, with 13 bases in between. This CDR3 is 12 amino acids long. The CDR3 here is CAWKNERGEAFF. In nucleotides, the CDR3 is TGTGCCTGGAAGAATGAAAGGGGTGAAGCTTTCTTT. The full variable domain, its missing parts supplied by reference TRBV30 and TRBJ1-1, is SQTIHQWPATLVQPVGSPLSLECTVEGTSNPNLYWYRQAAGRGLQLLFYSVGIGQISSEVPQNLSASRPQDRQFILSSKKLLLSDSGFYLCAWKNERGEAFFGQGTRLTVV.

The chain recombines TRBV29-1 with TRBJ2-7, with TRBD2 matching 11 bases. Germline lookup yields CDR1 SQVTM and CDR2 ANQGSEA. The V gene end was trimmed by 3 bases and the J gene end by 2 bases; junction bases not matched to a gene: 3. The CDR3 length is 14 residues. CDR3 amino acids: CSVDTSGSAYEQYF. The CDR3 coding sequence is TGCAGCGTTGACACTAGCGGGAGTGCCTACGAGCAGTACTTC.

The chain couples TRBV7-9 to TRBJ2-1, with 9 bases aligning to TRBD2. In germline, CDR1 is SEHNR, CDR2 FQNEAQ (reference sequence). This CDR3 contains 18 residues. V lost 0 bases and J lost 9; bases outside the gene matches: 15. The DNA for the CDR3 is TGTGCCAGCAGCTTAGCGGGGGTGGGCGGGAGGGCCAGAGCTGAGCAGTTCTTC. Translating it yields CASSLAGVGGRARAEQFF.

The chain is built from TRBV4-1 and TRBJ2-1; 7 bases line up with TRBD2. With 2 bases clipped from V and 0 bases from J, the junction kept 4 bases outside the gene matches. The CDR3 totals 16 residues. Germline V gene lookup returns CDR1 MGHRA and CDR2 YSYEKL. This CDR3 reads CASSQRTSSSYNEQFF. The CDR3 DNA follows: TGCGCCAGCAGCCAACGGACTAGTAGCTCCTACAATGAGCAGTTCTTC.

This chain links TRBV5-5 with TRBJ1-1; D remains ambiguous. In germline, CDR1 is SGHKS, CDR2 YYEKEE (reference sequence). Between the trimmed V and J ends, which lost 4 bases and 13 bases, there was a span of 29 bases. The CDR3 has 16 residues. The CDR3 nucleotides are TGTGCCAGCAGCATCGACGTGGGAGGTTACGGTTGGATTGGTTTCTTT. It specifies CASSIDVGGYGWIGFF. The whole variable domain, filled in from reference TRBV5-5 and TRBJ1-1, reads DAGVTQSPTHLIKTRGQQVTLRCSPISGHKSVSWYQQVLGQGPQFIFQYYEKEERGRGNFPDRFSARQFPNYSSELNVNALLLGDSALYLCASSIDVGGYGWIGFFGQGTRLTVV.

The V gene is TRBV5-1, the J gene TRBJ1-1, with TRBD1 as a possible D gene (5 bases). The CDR3 consists of 16 residues. Trimming took off 0 bases at V and 3 bases at J, with 15 bases between the two ends. Germline loops: CDR1 SGHRS, CDR2 YFSETQ. The CDR3 region is CASSLVEAGGDTEAFF. Here the CDR3 DNA reads TGCGCCAGCAGCTTGGTGGAGGCGGGGGGGGACACTGAAGCTTTCTTT.

This clone turned up a few times. The gene calls are TRBV5-4 and TRBJ1-4, with D perhaps matching TRBD1 (5 bases). This CDR3 contains 15 residues. Germline V gives CDR1 SGHNT, CDR2 YYREEE (reference sequence). Trimming shortened V by 4 bases and J by 4 bases, and 14 bases separated the two germline ends. The CDR3 coding sequence is TGTGCCAGCAGCGGAGGGACTCGGGATAATGAAAAACTGTTTTTT. Translating it yields CASSGGTRDNEKLFF.